This TCR beta chain was documented in a study of identical twins. Study-wide findings and caveats: Cord blood beta clonotypes that were abundant carried fewer insertions, and memory repertoires showed no such trend. Models underestimated TCR alpha sharing (out-of-frame) in monozygotic twins.

There are 18 residues in the CDR3. Addition of a universal primer site occurred through template switching, and cDNA carried unique molecular identifiers. A single record per CDR3 protein comes from TCRdb applying MiXCR to the 5' RACE reads. The table has about 700,000 distinct CDR3 sequences, around 8.3% seen once. Notes on this clonotype: Its target is not known.

Donors were all healthy Caucasians. The data were also submitted as part of a second study, on yellow fever vaccine responses in identical twins.

The V and J genes are TRBV21-1 and TRBJ2-2; the table calls TRBD1, which could not be checked here. TRBV21-1 represents a pseudogene. The sequence was collected from a woman younger than 30 in good health. The sequenced sample consisted of PBMCs. CDR3 amino acids: CASSKSAPDRGNTGELFF. The CDR3 DNA is TGTGCCAGCAGCAAATCCGCTCCGGACAGGGGGAATACCGGGGAGCTGTTTTTT.